The 8 T cell receptor beta chains listed next were all sequenced from one sample in a study of identical twins. MiXCR was run by TCRdb on the 5' RACE reads, yielding one entry per CDR3 protein. The sample consists of approximately 240,000 distinct CDR3 sequences, more than 13% of them appearing once. Sequenced sample: memory (CD45RO+) T cells sorted from blood. The receptors come from a woman aged 18 to 35 in good health.

The chain uses TRBV27 and TRBJ1-1, with 10 bases lining up with TRBD1. The CDR3 totals 14 residues. The ends lost 5 bases at V and 10 bases at J; junction bases unmatched: 10. From germline, CDR1 is MNHEY and CDR2 SMNVEV (reference sequence). CDR3 sequence (DNA): TGTGCCAGCAGTCCTAATCCGGGACAGGGGAGAGCTTTCTTT. Translation: CASSPNPGQGRAFF.

The chain uses TRBV24-1 and TRBJ2-1; D not resolved. Trimming shortened V by 5 bases and J by 5 bases, and 6 bases separated the two germline ends. Germline-derived CDR1 and CDR2 are KGHDR and SFDVKD. The CDR3 extends over 12 amino acids. The DNA for the CDR3 is TGTGCCACCAGTGGGTTCAACAATGAGCAGTTCTTC. Protein product: CATSGFNNEQFF.

This rearrangement joins TRBV6-5 to TRBJ2-3, with TRBD1 matching 11 bases. CDR3 length: 13 amino acids. In germline, CDR1 is MNHEY, CDR2 SVGAGI. The V segment lost 4 bases and the J segment 9 bases; nucleotides outside the gene matches: 3. CDR3 bases: TGTGCCAGCAGTTGGGACAGGGGGTCAACGCAGTATTTT. As protein: CASSWDRGSTQYF.

In its sample, this clonotype was seen many times. CDR3 amino acids: CASSQNGVWQPQHF. For the CDR3, the DNA is TGTGCCAGCAGCCAAAACGGGGTTTGGCAGCCCCAGCATTTT. This chain uses TRBV7-9 with TRBJ1-5; D not certain. The germline V gene encodes CDR1 SEHNR and CDR2 FQNEAQ (reference sequence). V gave up 5 bases and J gave up 7 bases, with 15 bases separating them. The CDR3 extends over 14 amino acids.

Here the CDR3 reads CASSQDLRFPEAFF. The CDR3 DNA follows: TGTGCCAGCAGCCAAGATTTACGATTCCCTGAAGCTTTCTTT. V and J are TRBV3-1 and TRBJ1-1; D remains unclear. Germline V gene data show CDR1 as LGHDT and CDR2 as YNNKEL (reference sequence). This CDR3 has 14 residues. V was trimmed by 0 bases and J by 6 bases, leaving 11 bases between them.

The table lists this clonotype with a few counts. The genes are TRBV6-6 and TRBJ1-1; a weak D match, TRBD1 (5 bases). This CDR3 region has 13 residues. CDR1 is MNHNY and CDR2 is SVGAGI in the germline V gene (reference sequence). V was shortened by 8 bases and J by 2 bases, with 12 bases between the two germline ends. CDR3: CASRGTRNTEAFF. CDR3 bases: TGTGCCAGCCGGGGCACCAGAAACACTGAAGCTTTCTTT.

In this sample, this clonotype turned up a few times. The chain is built from TRBV12-3 or TRBV12-4 and TRBJ2-1; 10 bases map to TRBD2. The CDR3 consists of 17 residues. V dropped 6 bases and J dropped 0; count of bases not matched to a gene: 8. CDR3: CASSLLAGIRSYNEQFF. The CDR3 region has the DNA TGTGCCAGCAGCCTACTAGCGGGGATCCGCTCCTACAATGAGCAGTTCTTC.

J is TRBJ2-1 and V is TRBV10-3; TRBD2 is a possible D gene (6 bases). The germline gives CDR1 ENHRY, CDR2 SYGVKD. This CDR3 has 15 amino acids. V was cut by 3 bases and J by 3 bases, with 12 bases left in between. The CDR3 spells CAISDPGGLYNEQFF. Here the CDR3 DNA reads TGTGCCATCAGTGATCCCGGGGGACTCTACAATGAGCAGTTCTTC.